The rows below give T cell receptor beta chains drawn from one sample of a study of T cells in Graves' hyperthyroidism and ophthalmopathy. One entry per CDR3 protein, called by TCRdb with MiXCR from the multiplex PCR reads. The data show almost 500,000 distinct CDR3 sequences, about 20% seen once. Material: blood. The receptor set was obtained from a woman in her 70s with Graves' ophthalmopathy. Each CDR3 is given with its conserved first and last residue. The order of the fields is clone size, V gene, J gene, D gene, CDR3 protein. D genes are given only for firm matches. Some rows have no size entry. The others give once, few or many, or a class for an expanded clone.

many	TRBV30	TRBJ2-7	TRBD1	CAWSPQGDEQYF
NA	TRBV7-3	TRBJ2-3	TRBD1	CASSQSTGEDTQYF
NA	TRBV5-1	TRBJ1-1	NA	CASSPDGRTNTEAFF
few	TRBV7-9	TRBJ2-7	NA	CASSKGGTFYEQYF
NA	TRBV18	TRBJ1-2	NA	CASSPPGDPFGYTF
few	TRBV2	TRBJ2-4	NA	CASKGGTSNIQYF
many	TRBV6-2/TRBV6-3	TRBJ2-7	TRBD2	CASSYRLAGGVAYEQYF
NA	TRBV5-4	TRBJ2-5	TRBD2	CAMRGAVGTQYF
many	TRBV6-5	TRBJ1-1	TRBD1	CASSYTTGTTEAFF
NA	TRBV12-3/TRBV12-4	TRBJ2-3	TRBD2	CASSSSGRGEDTQYF
many	TRBV28	TRBJ2-1	TRBD2	CASSRPSGYNEQFF
NA	TRBV11-3	TRBJ1-1	NA	CASSSVGQNTEAFF
few	TRBV20-1	TRBJ2-3	TRBD2	CSAPGPGTSGSTDTQYF
NA	TRBV20-1	TRBJ2-3	TRBD1	CSARQGAADTQYF
many	TRBV15	TRBJ1-4	NA	CATSSYGTGAGEKLFF
few	TRBV29-1	TRBJ2-7	NA	CSVGLAYEQYF
NA	TRBV6-1	TRBJ2-1	NA	CATQTEGDEQFF
many	TRBV7-7	TRBJ2-7	NA	CASSLHGSYEQYF
many	TRBV20-1	TRBJ2-5	NA	CSAIWGGETQYF
few	TRBV30	TRBJ1-2	TRBD1	CAWDRQGRGYGYTF
NA	TRBV24-1	TRBJ1-2	TRBD1	CATSGPTDRNYGGYTF
NA	TRBV7-8	TRBJ2-4	NA	CASSLLREWAKNIQYF
NA	TRBV27	TRBJ1-5	TRBD1	CASSTYRGQPQHF
NA	TRBV2	TRBJ1-5	NA	CASSLVGGNNQPQHF
many	TRBV19	TRBJ1-1	TRBD1	CASSIFATGNKNTEAFF
NA	TRBV7-2	TRBJ1-6	TRBD1	CASSVDRAPYSPLHF
NA	TRBV5-4	TRBJ2-1	NA	CASSTSSYNEQFF
many	TRBV12-3/TRBV12-4	TRBJ1-4	NA	CASSLTGAREKLFF
NA	TRBV4-1	TRBJ1-1	NA	CASSPGLGQTFEAFF
many	TRBV11-2	TRBJ2-7	NA	CASSPLKDEQYF
few	TRBV25-1	TRBJ2-7	NA	CASSEYVEQYF
many	TRBV2	TRBJ1-5	NA	CASLLQGNQPQHF
NA	TRBV28	TRBJ2-6	NA	CASSLGRGFALSGANVLTF
few	TRBV11-3	NA	NA	CASSPSDTQHF
many	TRBV12-3/TRBV12-4	TRBJ2-3	TRBD2	CASNRLAGVTDTQYF